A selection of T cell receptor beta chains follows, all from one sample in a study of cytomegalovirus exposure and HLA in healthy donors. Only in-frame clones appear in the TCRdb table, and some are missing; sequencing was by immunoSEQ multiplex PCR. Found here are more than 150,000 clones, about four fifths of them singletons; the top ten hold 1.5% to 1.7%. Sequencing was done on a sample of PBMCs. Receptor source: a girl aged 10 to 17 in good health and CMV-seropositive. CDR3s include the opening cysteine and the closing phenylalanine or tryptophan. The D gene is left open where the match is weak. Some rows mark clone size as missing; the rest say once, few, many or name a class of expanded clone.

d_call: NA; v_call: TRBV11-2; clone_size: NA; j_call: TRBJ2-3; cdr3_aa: CASSLAQASTDTQYF; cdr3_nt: TGTGCCAGCAGCTTGGCACAGGCTAGCACAGATACGCAGTATTTT
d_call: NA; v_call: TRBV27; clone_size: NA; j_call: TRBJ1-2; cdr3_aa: CASSRTPGYGYTF; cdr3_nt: TGTGCCAGCAGTCGGACACCGGGCTATGGCTACACCTTC
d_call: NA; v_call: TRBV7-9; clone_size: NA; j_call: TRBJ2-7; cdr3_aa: CASSLGQYEQYF; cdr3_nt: TGTGCCAGCAGCTTAGGGCAATACGAGCAGTACTTC
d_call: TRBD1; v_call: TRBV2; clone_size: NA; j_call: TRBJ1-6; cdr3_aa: CASSAGGAYNSPLHF; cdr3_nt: TGTGCCAGCAGTGCAGGGGGCGCCTATAATTCACCCCTCCACTTT
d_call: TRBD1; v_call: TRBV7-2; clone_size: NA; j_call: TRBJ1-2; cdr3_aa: CASSLVGTGVLGYTF; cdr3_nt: TGTGCCAGCAGCTTAGTAGGGACAGGGGTTCTTGGCTACACCTTC
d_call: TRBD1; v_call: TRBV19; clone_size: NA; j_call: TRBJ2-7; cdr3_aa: CASSDQGASYEQYF; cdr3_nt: TGTGCCAGTAGTGATCAGGGGGCCTCCTACGAGCAGTACTTC
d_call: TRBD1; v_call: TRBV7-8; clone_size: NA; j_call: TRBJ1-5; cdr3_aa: CASSTGQGNQPQHF; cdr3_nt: TGTGCCAGCAGCACCGGACAGGGTAATCAGCCCCAGCATTTT
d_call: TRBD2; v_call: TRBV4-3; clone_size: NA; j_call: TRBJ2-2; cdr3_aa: CASSRETAGAAVGTGELFF; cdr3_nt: TGCGCCAGCAGCCGCGAAACAGCGGGGGCAGCTGTAGGCACCGGGGAGCTGTTTTTT
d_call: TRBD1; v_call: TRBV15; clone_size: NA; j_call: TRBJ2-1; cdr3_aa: CATNSLDRGKSNEQFF; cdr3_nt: TGTGCCACCAATTCTCTTGACAGGGGGAAGTCCAATGAGCAGTTCTTC
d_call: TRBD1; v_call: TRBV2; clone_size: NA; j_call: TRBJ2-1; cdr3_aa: CASSETATSRGLLYNEQFF; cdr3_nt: TGTGCCAGCAGTGAAACGGCTACTTCAAGGGGGCTCCTGTACAATGAGCAGTTCTTC
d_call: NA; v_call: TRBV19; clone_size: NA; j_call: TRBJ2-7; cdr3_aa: CASSIGGLSYEQYF; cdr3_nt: TGTGCCAGTAGTATTGGCGGACTCTCCTACGAGCAGTACTTC
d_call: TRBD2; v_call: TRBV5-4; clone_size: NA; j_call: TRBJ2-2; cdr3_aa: CASSADWTSSTTGELFF; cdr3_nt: TGTGCCAGCAGCGCCGACTGGACTAGCAGTACCACCGGGGAGCTGTTTTTT
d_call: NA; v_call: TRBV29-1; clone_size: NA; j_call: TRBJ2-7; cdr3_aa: CSVESGPPGEQYF; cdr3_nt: TGCAGCGTTGAATCCGGTCCCCCGGGGGAGCAGTACTTC
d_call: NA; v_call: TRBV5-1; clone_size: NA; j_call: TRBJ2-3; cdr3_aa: CAMRWGRVSTDTQYF; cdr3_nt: TGCGCCATGCGGTGGGGCAGAGTAAGCACAGATACGCAGTATTTT
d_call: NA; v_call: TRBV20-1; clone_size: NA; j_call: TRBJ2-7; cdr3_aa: CSVAGWYEQYF; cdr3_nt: TGCAGTGTGGCAGGGTGGTACGAGCAGTACTTC
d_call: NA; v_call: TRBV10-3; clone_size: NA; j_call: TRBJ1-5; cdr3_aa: CAISRDNDQPQHF; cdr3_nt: TGTGCCATCAGTCGGGACAACGATCAGCCCCAGCATTTT
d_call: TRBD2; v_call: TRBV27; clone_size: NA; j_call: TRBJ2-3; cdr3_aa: CASSLAELAGGRTQYF; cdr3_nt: TGTGCCAGCAGTTTAGCAGAACTAGCGGGGGGCCGTACGCAGTATTTT
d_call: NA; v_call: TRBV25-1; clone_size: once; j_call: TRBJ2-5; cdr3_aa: CASSEFSWRGQETQYF; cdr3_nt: TGTGCCAGCAGTGAATTTAGTTGGAGGGGACAAGAGACCCAGTACTTC
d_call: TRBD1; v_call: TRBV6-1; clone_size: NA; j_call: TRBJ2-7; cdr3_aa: CASSVWGQGQEYF; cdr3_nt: TGTGCCAGCAGTGTTTGGGGACAGGGTCAGGAGTACTTC
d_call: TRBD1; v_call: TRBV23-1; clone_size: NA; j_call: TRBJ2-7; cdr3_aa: CASSQLVGDSKHYEQYF; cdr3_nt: TGCGCCAGCAGTCAATTAGTCGGGGACAGTAAGCACTACGAGCAGTACTTC